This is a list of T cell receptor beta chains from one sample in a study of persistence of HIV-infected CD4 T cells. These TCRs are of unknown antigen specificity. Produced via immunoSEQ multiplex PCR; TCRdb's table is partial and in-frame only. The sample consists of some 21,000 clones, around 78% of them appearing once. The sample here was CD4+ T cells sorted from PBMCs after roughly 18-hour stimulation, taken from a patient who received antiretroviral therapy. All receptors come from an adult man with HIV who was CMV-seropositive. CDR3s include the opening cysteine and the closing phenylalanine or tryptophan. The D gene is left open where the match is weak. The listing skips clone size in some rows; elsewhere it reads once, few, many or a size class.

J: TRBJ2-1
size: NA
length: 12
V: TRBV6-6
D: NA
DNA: TGTGCCAGCAGTCAACAGAACAATGAGCAGTTCTTC
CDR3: CASSQQNNEQFF

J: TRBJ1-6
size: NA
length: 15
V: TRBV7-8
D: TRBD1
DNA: TGTGCCAGCAGCCCGAGGACAGGGAATAATTCACCCCTCCACTTT
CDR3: CASSPRTGNNSPLHF

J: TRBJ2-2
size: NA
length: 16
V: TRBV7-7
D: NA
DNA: TGTGCCAGCAGCTTAGGCCGGGGCGTAAACACCGGGGAGCTGTTTTTT
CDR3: CASSLGRGVNTGELFF

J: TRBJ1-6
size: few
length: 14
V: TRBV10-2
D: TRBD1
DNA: TGCGCCAGCAGTCGACAGGGGGCAGGATCACCCCTCCACTTT
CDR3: CASSRQGAGSPLHF

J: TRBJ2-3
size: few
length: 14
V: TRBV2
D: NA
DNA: TGTGCCAGCAGCTGGGTAGAGATCACAGATACGCAGTATTTT
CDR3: CASSWVEITDTQYF

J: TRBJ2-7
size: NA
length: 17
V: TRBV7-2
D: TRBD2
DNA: TGTGCCAGCAGTTTGACTAGCGGGGGGGCAAGCTCCTACGAGCAGTACTTC
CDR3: CASSLTSGGASSYEQYF

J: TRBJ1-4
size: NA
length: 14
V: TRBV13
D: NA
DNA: TGTGCCAGCAGCTTAAGGGGGGATGGTGAAAAACTGTTTTTT
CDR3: CASSLRGDGEKLFF

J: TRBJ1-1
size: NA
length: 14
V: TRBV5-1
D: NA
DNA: TGCGCCAGCAGCTTGGGGACTAAAGGGACTGAAGCTTTCTTT
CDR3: CASSLGTKGTEAFF

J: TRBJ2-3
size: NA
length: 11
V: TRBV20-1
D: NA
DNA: TGCAGTGCTCTTTATACAGATACGCAGTATTTT
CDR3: CSALYTDTQYF

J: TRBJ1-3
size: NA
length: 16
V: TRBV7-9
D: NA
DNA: TGTGCCAGCAGCTTAGGGACTTTCGGCTCTGGAAACACCATATATTTT
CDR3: CASSLGTFGSGNTIYF

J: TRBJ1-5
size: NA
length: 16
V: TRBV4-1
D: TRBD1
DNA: TGCGCCAGCAGCAACATCGGACAGGGGAGAGATCAGCCCCAGCATTTT
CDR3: CASSNIGQGRDQPQHF

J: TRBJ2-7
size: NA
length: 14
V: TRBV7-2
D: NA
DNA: TGTGCCAGCAGCTTAGGACCCAGCTCCTACGAGCAGTACTTC
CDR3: CASSLGPSSYEQYF

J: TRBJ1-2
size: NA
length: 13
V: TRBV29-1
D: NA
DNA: TGCAGCGTTGAAGGCCGGGAGTACTATGGCTACACCTTC
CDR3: CSVEGREYYGYTF

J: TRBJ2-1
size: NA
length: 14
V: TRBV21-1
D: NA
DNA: TGTGCCAGCAGAGGGCCAGGGGCGCGCGATGAGCAGTTCTTC
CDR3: CASRGPGARDEQFF

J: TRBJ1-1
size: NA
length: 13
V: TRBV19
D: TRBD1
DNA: TGTGCCACCTCGGGACAGATGAACGCTGAAGCTTTCTTT
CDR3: CATSGQMNAEAFF

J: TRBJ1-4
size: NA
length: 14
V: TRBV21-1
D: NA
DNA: TGTGCCAGCAGGGACAGAGTTTTTAATGAAAAACTGTTTTTT
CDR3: CASRDRVFNEKLFF

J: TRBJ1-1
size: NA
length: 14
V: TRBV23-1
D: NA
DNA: TGCGCCAGCAGTCAATCGGCAGGGAACACTGAAGCTTTCTTT
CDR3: CASSQSAGNTEAFF

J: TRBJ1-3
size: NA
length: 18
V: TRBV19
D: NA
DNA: TGTGCCAGTAGTATGGATATTGGGCCACGGAGTTCTGGAAACACCATATATTTT
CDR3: CASSMDIGPRSSGNTIYF

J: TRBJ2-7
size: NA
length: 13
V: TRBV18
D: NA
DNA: TGTGCCAGCTCACTCTACAGGGTGGGTGAGCAGTACTTC
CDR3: CASSLYRVGEQYF

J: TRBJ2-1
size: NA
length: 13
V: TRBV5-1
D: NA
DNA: TGCGCCAGCAGCTCCGACTCCTACAATGAGCAGTTCTTC
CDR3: CASSSDSYNEQFF

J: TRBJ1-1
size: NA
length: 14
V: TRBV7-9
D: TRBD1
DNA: TGTGCCAGCAGCTTAGAGGGGGCGAGCACTGAAGCTTTCTTT
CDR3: CASSLEGASTEAFF

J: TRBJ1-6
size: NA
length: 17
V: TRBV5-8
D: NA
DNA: TGTGCCAGCAGTCTGAGGAGCCTGTCCCTCTCTGATTCACCCCTCCACTTT
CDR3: CASSLRSLSLSDSPLHF

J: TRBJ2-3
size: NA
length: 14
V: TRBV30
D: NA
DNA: TGTGCCTGGAGTACCGGGACATTGACAGATACGCAGTATTTT
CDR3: CAWSTGTLTDTQYF

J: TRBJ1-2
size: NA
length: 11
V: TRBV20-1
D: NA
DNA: TGCAGTGCTAGGTGGGGGCATGGCTACACCTTC
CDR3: CSARWGHGYTF

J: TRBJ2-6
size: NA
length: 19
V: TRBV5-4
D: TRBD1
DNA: TGTGCCAGCAGCTTGGCACCGGGACAGCGAGTCTCTGGGGCCAACGTCCTGACTTTC
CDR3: CASSLAPGQRVSGANVLTF

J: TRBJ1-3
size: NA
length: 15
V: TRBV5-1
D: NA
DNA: TGCGCCAGCACGGAGATGGCAGGGACTGGAAACACCATATATTTT
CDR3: CASTEMAGTGNTIYF

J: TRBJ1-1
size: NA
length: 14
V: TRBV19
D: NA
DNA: TGTGCCAGTAGTACGACAGGCTTGAACACTGAAGCTTTCTTT
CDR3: CASSTTGLNTEAFF

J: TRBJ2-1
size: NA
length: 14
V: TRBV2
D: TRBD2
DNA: TGTGCCAGCAGTCCTAGCGGGGGGGCCCATGAGCAGTTCTTC
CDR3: CASSPSGGAHEQFF

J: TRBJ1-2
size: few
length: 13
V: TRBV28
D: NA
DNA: TGTGCCAGTTCAACAGAACACCTCTATGGCTACACCTTC
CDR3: CASSTEHLYGYTF

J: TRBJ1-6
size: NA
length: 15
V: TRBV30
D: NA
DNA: TGTGCCTGGAGTAGCCAGGGGCAAGGGAATTCACCCCTCCACTTT
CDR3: CAWSSQGQGNSPLHF

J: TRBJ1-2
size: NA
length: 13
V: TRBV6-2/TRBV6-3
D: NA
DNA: TGTGCCAGCAGTTCCCTTACACCGTATGGCTACACCTTC
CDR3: CASSSLTPYGYTF

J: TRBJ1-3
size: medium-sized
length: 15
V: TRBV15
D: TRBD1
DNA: TGTGCCACCAGCAGAGATCGACAGGGGGGAAACACCATATATTTT
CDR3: CATSRDRQGGNTIYF

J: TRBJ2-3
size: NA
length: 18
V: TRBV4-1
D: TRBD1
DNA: TGCGCCAGCAGCCAAGATCGACAGGGGAGAGGAGGAGGGGATACGCAGTATTTT
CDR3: CASSQDRQGRGGGDTQYF

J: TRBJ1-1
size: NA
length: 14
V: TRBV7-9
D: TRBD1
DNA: TGTGCCAGCAGCAGGGACAGGGTGGGCACTGAAGCTTTCTTT
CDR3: CASSRDRVGTEAFF

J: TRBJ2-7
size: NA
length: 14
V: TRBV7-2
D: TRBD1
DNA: TGTGCCAGCAGCTCTGACAGGGGACATGTCGAGCAGTACTTC
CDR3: CASSSDRGHVEQYF

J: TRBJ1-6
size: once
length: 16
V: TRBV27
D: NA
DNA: TGTGCCAGCAGTTTATCGTCAGCCCGAGGTAGATCACCCCTCCACTTT
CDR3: CASSLSSARGRSPLHF

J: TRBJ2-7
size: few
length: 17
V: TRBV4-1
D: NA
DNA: TGCGCCAGCAGCCAAGAAGGGGGGTCCAGTAGCTCCTACGAGCAGTACTTC
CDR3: CASSQEGGSSSSYEQYF

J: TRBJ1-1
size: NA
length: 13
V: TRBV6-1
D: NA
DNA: TGTGCCAGCAGTGAGAAAGGGAATACTGAAGCTTTCTTT
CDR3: CASSEKGNTEAFF

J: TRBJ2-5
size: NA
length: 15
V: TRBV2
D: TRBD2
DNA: TGTGCCAGCAGTCCCCGACTAGCGAACCAAGAGACCCAGTACTTC
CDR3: CASSPRLANQETQYF

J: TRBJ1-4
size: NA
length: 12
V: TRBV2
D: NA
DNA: TGTGCCAGCAGTGAACCTAATGAAAAACTGTTTTTT
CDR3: CASSEPNEKLFF

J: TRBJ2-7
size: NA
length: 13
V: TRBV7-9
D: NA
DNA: TGTGCCAGCAGCCCCTCAGGGGACTACGAGCAGTACTTC
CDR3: CASSPSGDYEQYF

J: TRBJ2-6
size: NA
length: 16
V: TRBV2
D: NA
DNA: TGTGCCAGCAGTGGGGGTGGGCACTCTGGGGCCAACGTCCTGACTTTC
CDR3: CASSGGGHSGANVLTF

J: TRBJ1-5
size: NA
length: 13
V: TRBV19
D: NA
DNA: TGTGCCAGTAGTGGTCAGGTGGGTCAGCCCCAGCATTTT
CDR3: CASSGQVGQPQHF

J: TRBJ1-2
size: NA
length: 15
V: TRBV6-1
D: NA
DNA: TGTGCCAGCAGTGCCCCCGCTACTGGTGACTATGGCTACACCTTC
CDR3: CASSAPATGDYGYTF

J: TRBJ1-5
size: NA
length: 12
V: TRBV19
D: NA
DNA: TGTGCCAGTAGTATCCTGAATCAGCCCCAGCATTTT
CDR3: CASSILNQPQHF

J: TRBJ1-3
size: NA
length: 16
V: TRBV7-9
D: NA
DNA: TGTGCCAGCAGCTTAGCGCAGCCAGCCTCTGGAAACACCATATATTTT
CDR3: CASSLAQPASGNTIYF

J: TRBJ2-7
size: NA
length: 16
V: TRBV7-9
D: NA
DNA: TGTGCCAGCAGCACGTCGAGGCAGGGGAACCGCTACGAGCAGTACTTC
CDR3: CASSTSRQGNRYEQYF

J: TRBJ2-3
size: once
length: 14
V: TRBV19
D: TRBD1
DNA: TGTGCCACCTCCGACAGGGCGGGCACAGATACGCAGTATTTT
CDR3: CATSDRAGTDTQYF

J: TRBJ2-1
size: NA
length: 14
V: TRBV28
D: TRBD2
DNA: TGTGCCAGCAGGTCTAGCGGGGTTTACAATGAGCAGTTCTTC
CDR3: CASRSSGVYNEQFF

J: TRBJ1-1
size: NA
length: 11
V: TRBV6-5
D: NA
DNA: TGTGCCAGCAGGAACCGGGCCGAAGCTTTCTTT
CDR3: CASRNRAEAFF

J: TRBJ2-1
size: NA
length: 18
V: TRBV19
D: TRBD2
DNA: TGTGCCAGTACCTCGAGACTAGGACTAGCGGGGGGGATGAGTGAGCAGTTCTTC
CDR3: CASTSRLGLAGGMSEQFF